There are many counts of the clone carrying this T cell receptor (beta chain). Its antigen remains unknown. The data are from a study of Graves' ophthalmopathy and Graves' hyperthyroidism. Regarding the study as a whole: The model's ophthalmopathy progression predictions had about 69% sensitivity and 72% to 75% specificity. Ophthalmopathy was separated from stable hyperthyroidism by a 13-signature model with 87.88% sensitivity and around 84% specificity.

Germline V gives CDR1 DFQATT, CDR2 SNEGSKA (reference sequence). Trimming cost V 5 bases and J 8 bases, with 22 bases left between them. The CDR3 spans 15 residues. Amplifying from RNA transcripts, the study obtained TCR beta CDR3 regions. First-round RT-PCR used HTBI primers; second-round multiplex PCR followed. TCRdb ran MiXCR on the multiplex PCR reads and lists one entry per CDR3 protein. Of around 1.1 million distinct CDR3 sequences listed, 35% to 45% are singletons. The hyperthyroidism patients, aged 18 to 65, had been newly diagnosed, with under 2 months' duration. Other autoimmune diseases, uncontrolled infections, pregnancy or lactation led to the exclusion of patients.

Specimen: peripheral blood or thyroid tissue (not recorded which). The TCR was taken from an adult man with Graves' hyperthyroidism. This chain uses TRBV20-1 with TRBJ1-5; D is ambiguous. The CDR3 loop is CSASYRLTQMEPQHF. CDR3 in DNA: TGCAGTGCTTCCTATCGACTTACCCAAATGGAGCCCCAGCATTTT.